Given below is one T cell receptor beta chain in context. Its antigen is unknown. The table came from immunoSEQ multiplex PCR; TCRdb's copy has only in-frame clones and leaves some out. The sample includes 55,000 to 75,000 clones, roughly 90% of them seen just once. The source of the sample is a study of T cell responses to AZD1222 COVID-19 vaccine. Study findings and constraints: Two AZD1222 administrations were followed by greater Spike-specific TCR breadth and depth.

The trim removed 2 bases at V and 5 bases at J, leaving 2 bases unmatched. The CDR3 has 13 amino acids. From germline, CDR1 is MNHEY and CDR2 SVGAGI. Material: peripheral blood, obtained on day 0 of AZD1222 vaccination. This sequence joins TRBV6-5 and TRBJ2-7, with 8 nucleotides matching TRBD1. The TCR originated in an adult in good health. The CDR3 here is CASSYRTGNEQYF. The CDR3 DNA is TGTGCCAGCAGTTACCGGACAGGGAACGAGCAGTACTTC.